Included here is one T cell receptor beta chain sequence, with context. The data were taken from a study of control samples from healthy donors and cancer patients. Trimming took 2 bases from V and 6 from J; bases not matched to a gene: 12. CDR1 MDHEN and CDR2 SYDVKM come from the germline V gene. This CDR3 contains 16 residues. Generated by immunoSEQ multiplex PCR, the TCRdb table keeps only in-frame clones and is missing some. The sample lists 95,000 to 150,000 clones; approximately 89% were seen once. The material sequenced was blood. The rearrangement joins TRBV28 to TRBJ1-2; the match to TRBD1 covers 7 bases. The clonotype was recovered from a man in his fifties or sixties in good health. The CDR3 bases are TGTGCCAGCAGTTTAAGTGGCAACAGGGGACCACATGGCTACACCTTC. It codes for CASSLSGNRGPHGYTF.